This T cell receptor beta chain was documented in a study of early T cells in non-severe SARS-CoV-2 infection. At the level of the study: Sequencing was performed on bulk RNA from unsorted whole blood, leaving chains unpaired.

Attached unique molecular identifiers marked individual cDNA molecules. TCRdb re-analysed the 5' RACE reads in MiXCR, keeping a single row per CDR3 protein. The repertoire holds roughly 90,000 distinct CDR3 sequences, with roughly 14% as singletons. The V and J ends lost 1 base and 2 bases respectively, with 12 bases between them. Germline V gives CDR1 MGHRA, CDR2 YSYEKL. The CDR3 length is 16 residues. This sequence was found in an adult who was a healthcare worker with PCR-confirmed SARS-CoV-2 infection or an uninfected control (not recorded which). The gene calls are TRBV4-1 and TRBJ2-1, with unresolved D. Sequenced: whole blood. CDR3 coding DNA: TGCGCCAGCAGCCAAGCGTTAGGCGTTCCCTACAATGAGCAGTTCTTC. Protein: CASSQALGVPYNEQFF.